The T cell receptor beta chain under discussion was sequenced for a study of shared clonotypes between healthy human individuals. Germline assignment: CDR1 SGHRS and CDR2 YFSETQ. There are 14 residues in the CDR3. V was shortened by 4 bases and J by 7 bases, with 17 bases between the two germline ends. The method was immunoSEQ multiplex PCR; TCRdb's version includes in-frame clones alone and lacks a portion of them. The table has about 1.1 million clones, about 72% seen once. This TCR derives from a man aged 18 to 29 in good health. Some clones in this sample may be carry-over from other donors' samples. Sequencing input: memory CD4+ T cells from PBMCs. This sample's subset: CD45RA-negative fraction. This chain connects TRBV5-1 to TRBJ1-1, with D tentatively TRBD1 (6 bases). The CDR3 is CASSNDPGGGEAFF. CDR3 nucleotides: TGCGCCAGCAGCAACGACCCGGGAGGGGGTGAAGCTTTCTTT.